This T cell receptor (beta chain) came from a study of control samples from healthy donors and cancer patients. Assay: immunoSEQ multiplex PCR; the TCRdb copy retains only in-frame clones and omits some. The sample consists of some 97,000 clones, more than 85% of them appearing once. The V segment lost 5 bases and the J segment 0 bases; nucleotides outside the gene matches: 4. This CDR3 contains 15 residues. CDR1 is SGHTA, CDR2 FQGNSA, per germline. This receptor was obtained from a woman in her 50s in good health. The sequenced material came from blood. The chain employs TRBV7-2 and TRBJ1-3; 7 nucleotides line up with TRBD1. In nucleotides, the CDR3 is TGTGCCAGCAGCACTTACAGGGGCTCTGGAAACACCATATATTTT. Encoded protein: CASSTYRGSGNTIYF.